Listed below are T cell receptor beta chains from one sample, sequenced in a study of response to subunit inactivated influenza vaccine. One entry per CDR3 protein, called by TCRdb with MiXCR from the RT-PCR reads. The sample lists 500,000 to 600,000 distinct CDR3 sequences, approximately 11% occurring once. These data were likewise used in another study, on T cells expressing NK-cell markers.

The sequenced sample was PBMCs from blood, obtained on the day of vaccination. The receptors originated from a man aged 50 or older who received an inactivated influenza vaccine. Each CDR3 is given with its conserved first and last residue. The D gene is left open where the match is weak. Size tells how often a clone was seen (once, few, many) or the class of an expanded clone, and some rows leave it out.

size: few; V: TRBV7-2; J: TRBJ2-5; D: .; DNA: TGTGCCAGCAGCCGTTCCGGGGGGCGGGAGACCCAGTACTTC; CDR3: CASSRSGGRETQYF
size: few; V: TRBV5-1; J: TRBJ2-5; D: .; DNA: TGCGCCAGCAGCTTATATTGGTTGGAGACCCAGTACTTC; CDR3: CASSLYWLETQYF
size: .; V: TRBV29-1; J: TRBJ2-7; D: .; DNA: TGCAGCGTTTGGGGTCACGAGCAGTACTTC; CDR3: CSVWGHEQYF
size: many; V: TRBV12-3/TRBV12-4; J: TRBJ2-3; D: TRBD1; DNA: TGTGCCAGCAGTCCGGGGACAGGGGGACTTAGCACAGATACGCAGTATTTT; CDR3: CASSPGTGGLSTDTQYF
size: .; V: TRBV7-6; J: TRBJ2-1; D: .; DNA: TGTGCCAGCAGCTTAGATTCGGACAACTACAATGAGCAGTCCTTC; CDR3: CASSLDSDNYNEQSF
size: .; V: TRBV11-1; J: TRBJ2-7; D: TRBD2; DNA: TGTGCCAGCAGCCCAGCCGGGGGTGCGGGAGGGCTCTCCGAGCAGTACTTC; CDR3: CASSPAGGAGGLSEQYF
size: .; V: TRBV5-4; J: TRBJ2-2; D: .; DNA: TGTGCCAGCAGTTTACAGCGCACCGGGGAGCTGTGTTTT; CDR3: CASSLQRTGELCF
size: many; V: TRBV6-1; J: TRBJ2-3; D: .; DNA: TGTGCCAGCAGCAGCCGGGACTCCTATAGTCTAGATACGCAGTATTTT; CDR3: CASSSRDSYSLDTQYF
size: .; V: TRBV5-1; J: TRBJ2-2; D: .; DNA: TGCGCCAGCAGCTTGGTCCTAGCGAGAAGCACCGGGGAGCTGTTTTTT; CDR3: CASSLVLARSTGELFF
size: few; V: TRBV12-3/TRBV12-4; J: TRBJ2-3; D: .; DNA: TGTGCCAGCAGTTTCGGTGGGAGCGGGTTCACAGATACGCAGTATTTT; CDR3: CASSFGGSGFTDTQYF
size: many; V: TRBV3-1; J: TRBJ2-7; D: .; DNA: TGTGCCAGCAGCCAAGACCTGCACGAGCAGTACTTC; CDR3: CASSQDLHEQYF
size: few; V: TRBV7-2; J: TRBJ1-2; D: TRBD1; DNA: TGTGCCAGCAGCTCGAGAAACAGGGGAGGTGGCTACACCTTC; CDR3: CASSSRNRGGGYTF
size: many; V: TRBV5-1; J: TRBJ2-7; D: .; DNA: TGCGCCAGCCGATCGACAGGATCCTACGAGCAGTACTTC; CDR3: CASRSTGSYEQYF
size: many; V: TRBV12-3/TRBV12-4; J: TRBJ2-7; D: .; DNA: TGTGCCAGCAGTTTCTGGCTAGGCGAGCAGTACTTC; CDR3: CASSFWLGEQYF
size: .; V: TRBV20-1; J: TRBJ1-4; D: .; DNA: TGCAGTGCTAGAGTGGCGGGAGTGGAAAAACTGTTTTTT; CDR3: CSARVAGVEKLFF
size: .; V: TRBV12-3/TRBV12-4; J: TRBJ2-5; D: .; DNA: TGTGCCAGCAGTTTAGGGGACTGGCCCCAAGAGACCCAGTACTTC; CDR3: CASSLGDWPQETQYF
size: .; V: TRBV6-2/TRBV6-3; J: TRBJ2-2; D: .; DNA: TGTGCCAGCGATAGAGGCGGGGAGCTGTTTTTT; CDR3: CASDRGGELFF
size: .; V: TRBV27; J: TRBJ1-1; D: .; DNA: TGTGCCAGCAGTTCCCGGCTGGGTGAAGCTTTCTTT; CDR3: CASSSRLGEAFF
size: many; V: TRBV5-1; J: TRBJ2-7; D: .; DNA: TGCGCCAGCAGCTTGAGTGGGCAGATCTACGAGCAGTACTTC; CDR3: CASSLSGQIYEQYF
size: .; V: TRBV4-2; J: TRBJ2-7; D: .; DNA: TGTGCCAGCAGCCAAGATTACTACCTCGGGGAAGCGGACTTCTACGAGCAGTACTTC; CDR3: CASSQDYYLGEADFYEQYF
size: .; V: TRBV12-3/TRBV12-4; J: TRBJ2-3; D: .; DNA: TGTGCCAGCAGTTTCTGGGGGGTCAAAGATACGCAGTATTTT; CDR3: CASSFWGVKDTQYF
size: .; V: TRBV12-3/TRBV12-4; J: TRBJ2-1; D: TRBD1; DNA: TGTGCCAGCAGTTTAGGGACAGGGGGAAGTGAGCAGTTCTTC; CDR3: CASSLGTGGSEQFF